The rows below give T cell receptor beta chains drawn from one sample of a study of OX40 agonist ivuxolimab in advanced cancers. Sequencing was performed with immunoSEQ multiplex PCR; in TCRdb, only in-frame clones are kept and a portion is missing. This sample yields approximately 70,000 clones, of which about 82% are seen a single time; 0.9% to 1.2% belongs to the top ten. The sequences come from CD4+ or CD8+ T cells sorted from blood, collected in a trial of the OX40 agonist ivuxolimab. Receptors were obtained from an adult with an advanced solid tumor such as melanoma, head and neck, liver or kidney cancer. CDR3s include the opening cysteine and the closing phenylalanine or tryptophan. The D gene is left open where the match is weak. Size values are once, few and many counts, or a class for expanded clones, and some rows have none.

size | D | J | length | V | DNA | CDR3
NA | NA | TRBJ2-5 | 10 | TRBV6-1 | TGTGCCAGCATTGGGAACAAGATAGACTTC | CASIGNKIDF
NA | NA | TRBJ2-3 | 15 | TRBV27 | TGTGCCAGCAGTTTATTGGTGGGGCGGGCAGATACGCAGTATTTT | CASSLLVGRADTQYF
few | TRBD2 | TRBJ2-7 | 15 | TRBV19 | TGTGCCAGTACCCAAACTTCGGGGGGCTCCTACGAGCAGTACTTC | CASTQTSGGSYEQYF
NA | NA | TRBJ2-7 | 14 | TRBV2 | TGTGCCAGCGCTAAAATGGACAGTCCCTACGAGCAGTACTTC | CASAKMDSPYEQYF
NA | NA | TRBJ1-5 | 16 | TRBV6-5 | TGTGCCAGCAGTTATCGGCAGGGGAGAGTTGGTCAGCCCCAGCATTTT | CASSYRQGRVGQPQHF
NA | NA | TRBJ2-3 | 15 | TRBV14 | TGTGCCAGCAGCCAAGCAGTGGGGGCCGGGGTTACGCAGTATTTT | CASSQAVGAGVTQYF
once | TRBD2 | TRBJ2-3 | 19 | TRBV7-9 | TGTGCCAGCAGCCCTGGACTAGCGGGGGGGTCAACTCAGCCAGATACGCAGTATTTT | CASSPGLAGGSTQPDTQYF
NA | NA | TRBJ2-5 | 14 | TRBV18 | TGTGCCAGCTCACGATCCCAGAAGTCTGAGACCCAGTACTTC | CASSRSQKSETQYF
NA | NA | TRBJ1-2 | 11 | TRBV28 | TGTGCCATTTATCAGGGTAATGGCTACACCTTC | CAIYQGNGYTF
NA | NA | TRBJ1-2 | 13 | TRBV10-1 | TGCGCCAGCAGTGTATCAGGCGACTATGGCTACACCTTC | CASSVSGDYGYTF
NA | NA | TRBJ1-4 | 14 | TRBV2 | TGTGCCAGCACCCGGGCGGCTACCAATGAAAAACTGTTTTTT | CASTRAATNEKLFF
NA | NA | TRBJ2-1 | 13 | TRBV5-1 | TGCGCCAGCAGCTTGCCCAGTGGCAATGAGCAGTTCTTC | CASSLPSGNEQFF
NA | NA | TRBJ1-4 | 14 | TRBV5-1 | TGCGCCAGCAGCCCCCCGGGCCGGGATGAAAAACTGTTTTTT | CASSPPGRDEKLFF
NA | TRBD2 | TRBJ2-1 | 16 | TRBV5-6 | TGTGCCAGCAGCTTGGAGACTAGCGGGGGGGCCCATGAGCAGTTCTTC | CASSLETSGGAHEQFF
few | NA | TRBJ2-4 | 15 | TRBV27 | TGTGCCAGCAGCCCTAGGGGGTCCACCGGAAACATTCAGTACTTC | CASSPRGSTGNIQYF
once | NA | TRBJ2-7 | 14 | TRBV5-1 | TGCGCCAGCAGCCGGGACGCCAGCTCCTACGAGCAGTACTTC | CASSRDASSYEQYF
NA | TRBD2 | TRBJ2-2 | 15 | TRBV6-5 | TGTGCCAGCAGAGGCGGGGGTTCGAACACCGGGGAGCTGTTTTTT | CASRGGGSNTGELFF
NA | NA | TRBJ2-5 | 12 | TRBV5-1 | TGCGCCAGCAGCTTGAGGAGGGAGACCCAGTACTTC | CASSLRRETQYF
NA | NA | TRBJ1-4 | 15 | TRBV30 | TGTGCCTGGAGTGTACGTAGGGGGACGGGTGAAAAACTGTTTTTT | CAWSVRRGTGEKLFF
NA | NA | TRBJ2-3 | 17 | TRBV5-6 | TGTGCCAGCAGCTTGGTTAGGAGCGCCGCGAGCACAGATACGCAGTATTTT | CASSLVRSAASTDTQYF
NA | NA | TRBJ1-1 | 14 | TRBV27 | TGTGCCAGCAGTTTCGGACAGTTTAACACTGAAGCTTTCTTT | CASSFGQFNTEAFF
once | NA | TRBJ1-5 | 18 | TRBV6-1 | TGTGCCAGCAGTGAAGGGGTCCCCGGACAATCTAGCAATCAGCCCCAGCATTTT | CASSEGVPGQSSNQPQHF
NA | NA | TRBJ1-2 | 13 | TRBV19 | TGTGCCAGTAGTACGGACACGGCCGGTGGCTACACCTTC | CASSTDTAGGYTF
NA | NA | TRBJ1-6 | 14 | TRBV19 | TGTGCCAGTAGTATATCCAGGGGTGGTTCACCCCTCCACTTT | CASSISRGGSPLHF
NA | NA | TRBJ1-1 | 14 | TRBV18 | TGTGCCAGCTCACCGGCGGGGGGTTGGACTGAAGCTTTCTTT | CASSPAGGWTEAFF
NA | NA | TRBJ2-3 | 15 | TRBV5-8 | TGTGCCAGCAGCTTGGTGTCCAGGACCACAGATACGCAGTATTTT | CASSLVSRTTDTQYF
NA | NA | TRBJ2-5 | 14 | TRBV2 | TGTGCCAGCAGTGCGGTGACAGTCCAAGAGACCCAGTACTTC | CASSAVTVQETQYF
NA | NA | TRBJ1-2 | 13 | TRBV7-9 | TGTGCCAGCAGCCCGTACGAGTTCTATGGCTACACCTTC | CASSPYEFYGYTF
once | NA | TRBJ2-5 | 14 | TRBV7-2 | TGTGCCAGCAGCTTAGCGGGGGCACAAGAGACCCAGTACTTC | CASSLAGAQETQYF
NA | NA | TRBJ1-3 | 16 | TRBV18 | TGTGCGGAAACTCACCAGGCCAGTTACTCTGGAAACACCATATATTTT | CAETHQASYSGNTIYF
NA | TRBD2 | TRBJ2-3 | 15 | TRBV5-1 | TGCGCCAGCAGCTTGAGCAGCGGGGGCACAGATACGCAGTATTTT | CASSLSSGGTDTQYF
NA | TRBD1 | TRBJ1-4 | 16 | TRBV18 | TGTGCCAGCTCACCACGGCAGGGGGGGATTAATGAAAAACTGTTTTTT | CASSPRQGGINEKLFF
NA | TRBD2 | TRBJ2-1 | 15 | TRBV9 | TGTGCCAGCAGCGTCAGCGGGGGGGCCTCCAATGAGCAGTTCTTC | CASSVSGGASNEQFF
NA | NA | TRBJ2-7 | 13 | TRBV6-6 | TGTGCCAGCAGTTACATGGGGGGCAACGAGCAGTACTTC | CASSYMGGNEQYF
NA | TRBD1 | TRBJ2-1 | 16 | TRBV5-1 | TGCGCCAGCAGCTTGGCCTCCGGGACAGGGAGCAATGAGCAGTTCTTC | CASSLASGTGSNEQFF
NA | TRBD1 | TRBJ1-2 | 15 | TRBV5-1 | TGCGCCAGCAGCCTGCAGGGGGCTGGCGACTATGGCTACACCTTC | CASSLQGAGDYGYTF
NA | TRBD2 | TRBJ2-4 | 14 | TRBV4-2 | TGTGCCAGCAGCAGGGCCGGGGGGACAAACATTCAGTACTTC | CASSRAGGTNIQYF
NA | TRBD2 | TRBJ2-7 | 12 | TRBV5-1 | TGCGCCAGCGGGAGGGAGTTTTACGAGCAGTACTTC | CASGREFYEQYF
NA | NA | TRBJ1-2 | 13 | TRBV9 | TGTGCCAGCAGCGTAGATCCCAACTATGGCTACACCTTC | CASSVDPNYGYTF
once | NA | TRBJ1-1 | 12 | TRBV7-9 | TGTGCCAGCAGCTTAGAGAACACTGAAGCTTTCTTT | CASSLENTEAFF
NA | NA | TRBJ2-3 | 14 | TRBV6-1 | TGTGCCAGCAGTGAACAGGGGCTGACAGATACGCAGTATTTT | CASSEQGLTDTQYF
NA | NA | TRBJ2-7 | 14 | TRBV5-1 | TGCGCCAGCAGCCCCCTTTTACAATCCTACGAGCAGTACTTC | CASSPLLQSYEQYF
NA | NA | TRBJ2-1 | 14 | TRBV6-6 | TGTGCCAGCAGAGAGTTGAGCTCCTACAATGAGCAGTTCTTC | CASRELSSYNEQFF
NA | TRBD2 | TRBJ2-7 | 15 | TRBV5-1 | TGCGCCAGCAGCTTGTCTAGCGGGGGGGTCCACGAGCAGTACTTC | CASSLSSGGVHEQYF
NA | NA | TRBJ2-7 | 14 | TRBV2 | TGTGCCAGCAGTTCACAGGGCTTCGGGTACGAGCAGTACTTC | CASSSQGFGYEQYF
NA | NA | TRBJ2-5 | 14 | TRBV5-4 | TGTGCCAGCAGCCCCCCAAAGGGCCAAGAGACCCAGTACTTC | CASSPPKGQETQYF
few | NA | TRBJ1-1 | 14 | TRBV28 | TGTGCCAGCAGTACCCCTACCGGGACAAAGGAAGCTTTCTTT | CASSTPTGTKEAFF